The present TCR beta chain was sequenced within a study of blood T cell repertoires in COVID-19. Study background: Specimens from acute and convalescent COVID-19 originated in the United States, Italy and Spain. Sources were T cells, B-cell-depleted T cells, or PBMCs; the material itself was cDNA or gDNA.

In the authors' methods: Nucleated cell counts were estimated from reference gene primer amplification. This table comes from immunoSEQ multiplex PCR, and its TCRdb copy is limited to in-frame clones, with some not included. The V and J calls and clone size come from that table; D and trimming were worked out from the DNA. This table has hundreds of thousands of clones, around 81% appearing once. The sample comprised peripheral blood. The source of this sequence is a woman older than 75 with COVID-19, enrolled during active disease.

The CDR3 sequence is CASSQDKGDGYTF. CDR3 DNA sequence: TGTGCCAGCAGTCAGGACAAAGGCGATGGCTACACCTTC. The chain links TRBV6-4 to TRBJ1-2, with a tentative D call TRBD1 (5 bases). Germline V CDR1 and CDR2: MRHNA, SNTAGT. The V end lost 5 bases, the J end lost 6 bases, and 13 bases lay between the germline ends. There are 13 residues in the CDR3.